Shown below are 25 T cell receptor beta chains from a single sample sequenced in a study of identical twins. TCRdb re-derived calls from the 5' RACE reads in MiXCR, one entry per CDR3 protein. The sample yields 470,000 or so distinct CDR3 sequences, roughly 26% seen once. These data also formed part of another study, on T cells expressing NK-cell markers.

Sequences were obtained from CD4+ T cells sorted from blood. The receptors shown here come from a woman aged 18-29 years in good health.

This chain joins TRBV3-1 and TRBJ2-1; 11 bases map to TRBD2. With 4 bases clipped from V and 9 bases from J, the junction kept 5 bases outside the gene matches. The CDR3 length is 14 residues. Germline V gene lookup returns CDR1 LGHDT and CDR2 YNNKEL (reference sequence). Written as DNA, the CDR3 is TGTGCCAGCAGCCGTGGTAGCGGGGGGGGTGAGCAGTTCTTC. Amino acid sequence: CASSRGSGGGEQFF.

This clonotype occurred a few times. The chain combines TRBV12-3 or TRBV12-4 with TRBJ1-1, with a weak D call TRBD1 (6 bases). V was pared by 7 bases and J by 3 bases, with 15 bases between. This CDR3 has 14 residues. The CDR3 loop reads CASTRRGGDTEAFF. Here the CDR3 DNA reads TGTGCCAGCACCCGACGAGGGGGGGACACTGAAGCTTTCTTT.

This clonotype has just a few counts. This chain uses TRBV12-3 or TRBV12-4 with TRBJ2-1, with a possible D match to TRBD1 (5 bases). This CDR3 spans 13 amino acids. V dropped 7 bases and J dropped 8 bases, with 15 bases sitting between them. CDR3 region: CASTITRAHEQFF. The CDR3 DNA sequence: TGTGCCAGCACCATCACCAGGGCCCATGAGCAGTTCTTC.

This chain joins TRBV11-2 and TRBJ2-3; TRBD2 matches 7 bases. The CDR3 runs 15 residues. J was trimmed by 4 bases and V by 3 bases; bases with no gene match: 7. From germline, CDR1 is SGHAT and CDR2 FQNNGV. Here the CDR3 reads CASSFALAAADTQYF. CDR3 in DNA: TGTGCCAGCAGCTTCGCCCTAGCGGCCGCAGATACGCAGTATTTT.

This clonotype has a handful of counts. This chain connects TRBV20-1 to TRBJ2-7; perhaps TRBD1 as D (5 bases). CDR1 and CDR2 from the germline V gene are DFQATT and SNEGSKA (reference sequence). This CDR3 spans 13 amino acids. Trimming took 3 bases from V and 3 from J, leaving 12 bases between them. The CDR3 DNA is TGCAGTGCTAGTGATTCAGGGTTCTACGAGCAGTACTTC. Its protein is CSASDSGFYEQYF.

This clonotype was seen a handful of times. The CDR3 region has the DNA TGTGCCAGCAGCTTCCTCGGGGGGGGAGATGAAAAACTGTTTTTT. As protein: CASSFLGGGDEKLFF. The chain links TRBV7-9 to TRBJ1-4; a weak D match, TRBD1 (5 bases). CDR1 and CDR2 from the germline V gene are SEHNR and FQNEAQ (reference sequence). Trimming removed 3 bases from V and 6 bases from J, with 14 bases in between. The length of the CDR3 is 15 residues.

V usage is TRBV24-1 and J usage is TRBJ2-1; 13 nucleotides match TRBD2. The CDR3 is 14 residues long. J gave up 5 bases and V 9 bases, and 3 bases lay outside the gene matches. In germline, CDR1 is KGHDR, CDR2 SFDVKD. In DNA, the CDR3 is TGTGCCACCCAGACTAGCGGGAGGAACAATGAGCAGTTCTTC. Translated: CATQTSGRNNEQFF.

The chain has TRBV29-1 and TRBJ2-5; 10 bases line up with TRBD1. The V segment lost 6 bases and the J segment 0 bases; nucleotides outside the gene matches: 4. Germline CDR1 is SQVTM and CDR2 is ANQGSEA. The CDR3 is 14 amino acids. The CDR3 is CSVGGTGDQETQYF. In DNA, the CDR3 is TGCAGCGTAGGGGGGACAGGGGACCAAGAGACCCAGTACTTC.

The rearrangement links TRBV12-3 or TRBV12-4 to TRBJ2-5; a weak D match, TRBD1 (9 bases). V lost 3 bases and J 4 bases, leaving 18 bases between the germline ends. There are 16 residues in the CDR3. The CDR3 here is CASSFSGGTGRETQYF. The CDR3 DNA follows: TGTGCCAGCAGTTTTTCGGGGGGGACAGGGCGAGAGACCCAGTACTTC.

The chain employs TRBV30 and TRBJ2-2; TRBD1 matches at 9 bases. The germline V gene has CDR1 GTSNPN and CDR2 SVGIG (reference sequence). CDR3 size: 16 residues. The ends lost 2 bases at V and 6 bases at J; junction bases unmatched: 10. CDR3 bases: TGTGCCTGGAGTAAGGACAGGGGTTGGTTTCCCGGGGAGCTGTTTTTT. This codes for CAWSKDRGWFPGELFF.

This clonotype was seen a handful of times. CDR3 DNA: TGTGCCAGCAGCTTGAAGTGGGGCGATGGCGATGGCTACACCTTC. This gives the protein CASSLKWGDGDGYTF. V and J are TRBV7-2 and TRBJ1-2; possible D gene TRBD1, 5 bases. The CDR3 is 15 amino acids. Germline V gene sequence: CDR1 SGHTA, CDR2 FQGNSA. Trimming took 3 bases from V and 6 from J, leaving 17 bases between them. The whole variable domain, filled in from reference TRBV7-2 and TRBJ1-2, reads GAGVSQSPSNKVTEKGKDVELRCDPISGHTALYWYRQSLGQGLEFLIYFQGNSAPDKSGLPSDRFSAERTGGSVSTLTIQRTQQEDSAVYLCASSLKWGDGDGYTFGSGTRLTVV.

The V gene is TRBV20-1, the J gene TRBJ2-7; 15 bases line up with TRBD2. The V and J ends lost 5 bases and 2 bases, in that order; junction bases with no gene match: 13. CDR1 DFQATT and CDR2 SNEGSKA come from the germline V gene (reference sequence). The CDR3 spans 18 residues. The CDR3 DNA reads TGCAGTGCTCCCACTGGGGGACTAGCGGGAGGCCGAACCTACGAGCAGTACTTC. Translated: CSAPTGGLAGGRTYEQYF.

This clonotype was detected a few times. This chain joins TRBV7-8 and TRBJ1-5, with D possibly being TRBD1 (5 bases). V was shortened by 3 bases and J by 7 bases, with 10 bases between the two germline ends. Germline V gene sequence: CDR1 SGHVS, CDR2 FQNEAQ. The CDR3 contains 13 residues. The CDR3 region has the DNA TGTGCCAGCAGCTTCCGGGGCGACCAGCCCCAGCATTTT. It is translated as CASSFRGDQPQHF.

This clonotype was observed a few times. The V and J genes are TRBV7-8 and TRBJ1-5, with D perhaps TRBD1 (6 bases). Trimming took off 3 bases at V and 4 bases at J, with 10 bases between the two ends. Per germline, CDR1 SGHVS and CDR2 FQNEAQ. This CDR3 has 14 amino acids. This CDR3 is CASSFRTVNQPQHF. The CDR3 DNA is TGTGCCAGCAGCTTTCGGACAGTGAATCAGCCCCAGCATTTT.

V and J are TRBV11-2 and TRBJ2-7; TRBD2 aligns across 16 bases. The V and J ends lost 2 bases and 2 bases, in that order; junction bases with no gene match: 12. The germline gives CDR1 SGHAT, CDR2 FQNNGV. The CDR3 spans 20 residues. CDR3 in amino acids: CASSLPSRGTSGRAAYEQYF. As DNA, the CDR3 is TGTGCCAGCAGCTTACCAAGCAGAGGGACTAGCGGGAGGGCCGCCTACGAGCAGTACTTC. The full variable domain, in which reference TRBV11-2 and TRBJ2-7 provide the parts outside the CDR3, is EAGVAQSPRYKIIEKRQSVAFWCNPISGHATLYWYQQILGQGPKLLIQFQNNGVVDDSQLPKDRFSAERLKGVDSTLKIQPAKLEDSAVYLCASSLPSRGTSGRAAYEQYFGPGTRLTVT.

The CDR3: CSGRVGNTGELFF. Written as DNA, the CDR3 is TGCAGCGGCAGGGTTGGGAACACCGGGGAGCTGTTTTTT. The V and J genes are TRBV29-1 and TRBJ2-2; the D gene is possibly TRBD1 (5 bases). Germline CDR1 reads SQVTM; CDR2 reads ANQGSEA. There are 13 residues in the CDR3. V lost 7 bases to trimming and J lost 1 base, with 10 bases between them.

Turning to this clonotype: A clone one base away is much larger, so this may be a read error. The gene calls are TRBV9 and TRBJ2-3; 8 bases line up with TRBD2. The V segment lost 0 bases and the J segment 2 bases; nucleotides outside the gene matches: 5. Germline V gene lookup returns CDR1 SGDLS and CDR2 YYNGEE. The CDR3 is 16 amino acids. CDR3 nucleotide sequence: TGTGCCAGCAGCGTAGGACCAGCGGGAGACACAGATACGCAGTATTTT. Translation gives CASSVGPAGDTDTQYF.

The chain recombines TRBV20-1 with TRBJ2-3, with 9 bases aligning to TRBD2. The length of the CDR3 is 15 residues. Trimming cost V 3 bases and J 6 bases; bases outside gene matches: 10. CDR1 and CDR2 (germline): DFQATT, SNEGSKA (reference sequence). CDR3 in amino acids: CSARPSGMGGDTQYF. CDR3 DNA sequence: TGCAGTGCTAGGCCTAGCGGGATGGGTGGGGATACGCAGTATTTT.

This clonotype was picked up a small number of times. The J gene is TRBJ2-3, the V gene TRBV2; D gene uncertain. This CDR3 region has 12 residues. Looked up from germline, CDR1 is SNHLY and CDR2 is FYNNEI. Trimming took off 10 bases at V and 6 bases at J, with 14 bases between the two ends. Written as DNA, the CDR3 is TGTGCCACCCTTCTAACGAGGGATACGCAGTATTTT. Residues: CATLLTRDTQYF.

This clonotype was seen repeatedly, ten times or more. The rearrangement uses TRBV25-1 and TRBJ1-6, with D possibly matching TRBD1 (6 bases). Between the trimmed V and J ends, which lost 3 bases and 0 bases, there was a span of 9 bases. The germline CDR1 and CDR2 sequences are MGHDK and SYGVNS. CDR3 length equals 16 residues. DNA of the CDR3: TGTGCCAGCAGTGACCAGGACAGCTCCTATAATTCACCCCTCCACTTT. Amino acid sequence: CASSDQDSSYNSPLHF.

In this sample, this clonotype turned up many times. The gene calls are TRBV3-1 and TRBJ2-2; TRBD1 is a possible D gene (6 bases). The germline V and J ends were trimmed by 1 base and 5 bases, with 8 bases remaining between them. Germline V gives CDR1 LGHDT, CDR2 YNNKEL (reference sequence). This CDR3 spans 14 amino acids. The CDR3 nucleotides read TGTGCCAGCAGCCAAGTAGGGGGTACCGGGGAGCTGTTTTTT. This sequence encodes CASSQVGGTGELFF.

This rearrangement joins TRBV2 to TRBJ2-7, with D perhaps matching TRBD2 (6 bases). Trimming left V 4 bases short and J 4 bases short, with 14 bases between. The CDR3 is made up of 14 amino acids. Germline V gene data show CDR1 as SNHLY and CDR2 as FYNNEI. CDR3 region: CASSVAVGTYEQYF. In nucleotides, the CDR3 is TGTGCCAGCAGTGTGGCAGTAGGGACTTACGAGCAGTACTTC.

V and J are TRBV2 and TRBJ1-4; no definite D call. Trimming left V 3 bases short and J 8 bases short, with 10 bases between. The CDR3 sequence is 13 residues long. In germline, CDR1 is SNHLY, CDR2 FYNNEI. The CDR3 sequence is CASSDIRWEKLFF. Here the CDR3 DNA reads TGTGCCAGCAGTGATATTAGATGGGAAAAACTGTTTTTT. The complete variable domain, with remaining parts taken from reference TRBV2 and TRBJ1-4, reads EPEVTQTPSHQVTQMGQEVILRCVPISNHLYFYWYRQILGQKVEFLVSFYNNEISEKSEIFDDQFSVERPDGSNFTLKIRSTKLEDSAMYFCASSDIRWEKLFFGSGTQLSVL.

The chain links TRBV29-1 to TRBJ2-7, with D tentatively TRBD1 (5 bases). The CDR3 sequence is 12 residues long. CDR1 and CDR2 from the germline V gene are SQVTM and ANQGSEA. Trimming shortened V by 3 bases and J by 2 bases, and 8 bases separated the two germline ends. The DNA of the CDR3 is TGCAGCGTTGAGGACAACACCTACGAGCAGTACTTC. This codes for CSVEDNTYEQYF.

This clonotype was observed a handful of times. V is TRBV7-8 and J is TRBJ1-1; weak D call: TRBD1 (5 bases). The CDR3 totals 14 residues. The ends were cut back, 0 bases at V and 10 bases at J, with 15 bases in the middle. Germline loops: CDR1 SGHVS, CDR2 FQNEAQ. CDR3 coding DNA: TGTGCCAGCAGCTTAGCGCTGGGGGGAGGGGCAGCTTTCTTT. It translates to CASSLALGGGAAFF.